The source of this T cell receptor beta chain is a study of T-cell memory formation after mild COVID-19. General study findings and limits: Clones shrinking between day 15 and 85 showed a balanced CD4/CD8 split, and those that grew later tilted toward CD4+.

Germline V gene data show CDR1 as SGDLS and CDR2 as YYNGEE. V was trimmed by 3 bases and J by 7 bases, leaving 11 bases between them. This CDR3 is 14 amino acids long. On this clonotype itself: Its antigen is not known.

MiXCR, applied by TCRdb to the 5' RACE reads, yields one record per CDR3 protein. The sample has over 150,000 distinct CDR3 sequences; around a sixth are singletons. J is TRBJ1-6 and V is TRBV9; D remains ambiguous. Sequenced material: PBMCs or a T cell subset sorted from them (not recorded which). This TCR came from a man aged 18 to 35 who had mild COVID-19 (a few samples of this study predate the infection). Cell type and time point are not known. CDR3 region: CASSARGSNSPLHF. The CDR3, as DNA: TGTGCCAGCAGCGCGCGGGGATCCAATTCACCCCTCCACTTT.